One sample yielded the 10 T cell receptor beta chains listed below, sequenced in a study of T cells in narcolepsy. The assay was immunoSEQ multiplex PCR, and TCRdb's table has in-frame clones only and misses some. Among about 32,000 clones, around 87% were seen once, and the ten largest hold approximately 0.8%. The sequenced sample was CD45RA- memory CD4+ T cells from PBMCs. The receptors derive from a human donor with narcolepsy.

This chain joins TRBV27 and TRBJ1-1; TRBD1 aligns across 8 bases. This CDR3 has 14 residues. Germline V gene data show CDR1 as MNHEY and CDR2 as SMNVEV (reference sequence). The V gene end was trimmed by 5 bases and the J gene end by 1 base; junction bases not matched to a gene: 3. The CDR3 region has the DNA TGTGCCAGCAGTCTCACAGGGGGGAACACTGAAGCTTTCTTT. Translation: CASSLTGGNTEAFF.

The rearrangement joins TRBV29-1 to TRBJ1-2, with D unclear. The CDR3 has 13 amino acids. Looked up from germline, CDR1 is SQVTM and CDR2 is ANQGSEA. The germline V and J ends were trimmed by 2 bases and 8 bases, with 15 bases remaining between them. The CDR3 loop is CSVELGGLLGYTF. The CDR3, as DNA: TGCAGCGTTGAACTCGGTGGGCTACTGGGCTACACCTTC.

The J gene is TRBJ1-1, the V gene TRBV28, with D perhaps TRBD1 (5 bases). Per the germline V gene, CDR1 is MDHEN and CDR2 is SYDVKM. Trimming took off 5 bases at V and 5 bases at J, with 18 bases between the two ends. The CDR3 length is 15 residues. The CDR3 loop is CASSPSGPGGTEAFF. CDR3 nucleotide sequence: TGTGCCAGCAGTCCGTCGGGCCCTGGGGGGACTGAAGCTTTCTTT. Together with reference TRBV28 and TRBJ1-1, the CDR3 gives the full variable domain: DVKVTQSSRYLVKRTGEKVFLECVQDMDHENMFWYRQDPGLGLRLIYFSYDVKMKEKGDIPEGYSVSREKKERFSLILESASTNQTSMYLCASSPSGPGGTEAFFGQGTRLTVV.

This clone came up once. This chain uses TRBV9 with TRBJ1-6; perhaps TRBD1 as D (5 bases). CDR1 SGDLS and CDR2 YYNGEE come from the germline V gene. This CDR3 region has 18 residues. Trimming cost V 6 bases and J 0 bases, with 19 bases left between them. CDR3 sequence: CASTGGRVVGSYNSPLHF. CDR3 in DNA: TGTGCCAGCACCGGGGGGAGGGTTGTGGGCTCCTATAATTCACCCCTCCACTTT.

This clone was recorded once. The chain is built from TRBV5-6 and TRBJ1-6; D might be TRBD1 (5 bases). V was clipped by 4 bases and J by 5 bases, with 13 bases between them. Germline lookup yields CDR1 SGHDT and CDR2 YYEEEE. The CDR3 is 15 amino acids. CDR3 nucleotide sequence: TGTGCCAGCAGCCTACAACAGGTGAATAATTCACCCCTCCACTTT. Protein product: CASSLQQVNNSPLHF.

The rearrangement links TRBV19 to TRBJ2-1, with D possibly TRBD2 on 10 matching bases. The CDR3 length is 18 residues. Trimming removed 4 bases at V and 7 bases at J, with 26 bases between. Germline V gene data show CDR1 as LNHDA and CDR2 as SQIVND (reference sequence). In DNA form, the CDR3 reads TGTGCCAGTAGTAGCCGGGACAGGGCTCTAGCGGGAGCGAATGAGCAGTTCTTC. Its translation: CASSSRDRALAGANEQFF.

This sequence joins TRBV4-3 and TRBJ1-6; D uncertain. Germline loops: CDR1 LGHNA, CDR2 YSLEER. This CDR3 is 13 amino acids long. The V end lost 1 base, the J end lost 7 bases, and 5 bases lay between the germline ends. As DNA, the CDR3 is TGCGCCAGCAGCCAAGTAGCAAATTCACCCCTCCACTTT. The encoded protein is CASSQVANSPLHF.

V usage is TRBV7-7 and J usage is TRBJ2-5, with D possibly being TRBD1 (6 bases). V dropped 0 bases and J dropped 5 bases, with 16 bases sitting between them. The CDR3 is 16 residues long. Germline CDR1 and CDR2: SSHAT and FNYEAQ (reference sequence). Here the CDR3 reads CASSLAGQGSRETQYF. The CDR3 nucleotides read TGTGCCAGCAGCTTAGCCGGTCAGGGGTCTAGGGAGACCCAGTACTTC.

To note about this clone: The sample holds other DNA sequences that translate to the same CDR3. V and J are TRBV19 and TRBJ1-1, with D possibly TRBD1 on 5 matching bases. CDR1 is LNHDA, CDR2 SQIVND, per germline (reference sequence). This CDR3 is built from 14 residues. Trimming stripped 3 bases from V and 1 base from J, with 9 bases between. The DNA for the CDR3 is TGTGCCAGTAGTATTCAGGGTGCGAACACTGAAGCTTTCTTT. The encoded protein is CASSIQGANTEAFF.

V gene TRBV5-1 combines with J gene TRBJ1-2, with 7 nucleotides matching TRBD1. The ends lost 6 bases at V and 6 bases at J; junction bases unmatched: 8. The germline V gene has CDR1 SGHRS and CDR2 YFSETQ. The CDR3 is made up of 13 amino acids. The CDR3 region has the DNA TGCGCCAGCAACGTCCCGGGACAGCATGGCTACACCTTC. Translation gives CASNVPGQHGYTF.